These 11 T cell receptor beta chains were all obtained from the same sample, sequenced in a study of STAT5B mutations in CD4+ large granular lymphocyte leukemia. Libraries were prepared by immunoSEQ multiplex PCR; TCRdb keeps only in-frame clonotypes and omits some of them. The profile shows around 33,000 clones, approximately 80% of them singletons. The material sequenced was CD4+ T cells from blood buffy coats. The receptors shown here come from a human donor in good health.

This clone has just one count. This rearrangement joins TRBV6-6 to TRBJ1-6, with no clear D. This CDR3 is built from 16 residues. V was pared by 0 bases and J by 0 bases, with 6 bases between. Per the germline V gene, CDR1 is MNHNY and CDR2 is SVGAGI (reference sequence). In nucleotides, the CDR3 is TGTGCCAGCAGTTACTCCGGGAGCTCCTATAATTCACCCCTCCACTTT. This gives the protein CASSYSGSSYNSPLHF.

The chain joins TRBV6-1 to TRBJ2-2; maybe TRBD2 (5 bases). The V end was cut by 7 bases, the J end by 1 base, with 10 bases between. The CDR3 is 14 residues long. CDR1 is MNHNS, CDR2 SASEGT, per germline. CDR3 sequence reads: CASTGGLNTGELFF. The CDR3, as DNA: TGTGCCAGCACGGGCGGGCTGAACACCGGGGAGCTGTTTTTT.

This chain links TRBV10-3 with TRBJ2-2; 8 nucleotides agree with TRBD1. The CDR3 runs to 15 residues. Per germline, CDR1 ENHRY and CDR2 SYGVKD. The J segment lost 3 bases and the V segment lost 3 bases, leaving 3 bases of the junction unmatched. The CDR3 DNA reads TGTGCCATCAGTGAAAGACAGGGGTACACCGGGGAGCTGTTTTTT. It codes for CAISERQGYTGELFF.

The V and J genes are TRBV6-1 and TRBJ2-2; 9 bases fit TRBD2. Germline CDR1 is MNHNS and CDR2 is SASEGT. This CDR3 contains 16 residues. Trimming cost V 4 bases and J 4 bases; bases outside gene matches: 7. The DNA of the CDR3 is TGTGCCAGCAGTGGAGCGGGGGGCGCGGGCACCGGGGAGCTGTTTTTT. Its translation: CASSGAGGAGTGELFF.

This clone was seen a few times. The CDR3 sequence: CASTGGGNSPLHF. In DNA, the CDR3 is TGCGCCAGCACCGGGGGCGGTAATTCACCCCTCCACTTT. The chain uses TRBV5-1 and TRBJ1-6, with D possibly TRBD1 on 6 matching bases. Germline values: CDR1 SGHRS, CDR2 YFSETQ. Trimming shortened V by 6 bases and J by 6 bases, and 10 bases separated the two germline ends. This CDR3 has 13 residues.

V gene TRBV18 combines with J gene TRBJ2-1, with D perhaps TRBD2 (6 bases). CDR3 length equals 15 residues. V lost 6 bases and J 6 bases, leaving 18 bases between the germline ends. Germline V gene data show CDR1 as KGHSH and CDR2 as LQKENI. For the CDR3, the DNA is TGTGCCAGCTCGAACCGGGACTTCCAAATCAATGAGCAGTTCTTC. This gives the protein CASSNRDFQINEQFF.

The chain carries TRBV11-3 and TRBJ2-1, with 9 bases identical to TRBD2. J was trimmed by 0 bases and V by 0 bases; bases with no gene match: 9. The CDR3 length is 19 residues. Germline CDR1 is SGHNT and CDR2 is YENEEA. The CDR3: CASSLDTAGGTSSYNEQFF. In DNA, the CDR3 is TGTGCCAGCAGCTTAGATACAGCGGGAGGTACGAGCTCCTACAATGAGCAGTTCTTC.

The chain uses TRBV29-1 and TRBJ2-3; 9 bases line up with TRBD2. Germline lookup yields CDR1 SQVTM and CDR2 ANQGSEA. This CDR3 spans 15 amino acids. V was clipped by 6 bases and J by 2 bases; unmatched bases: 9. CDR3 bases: TGCAGCGTGGGGGGGGCTAGCGGGGTCACAGATACGCAGTATTTT. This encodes CSVGGASGVTDTQYF.

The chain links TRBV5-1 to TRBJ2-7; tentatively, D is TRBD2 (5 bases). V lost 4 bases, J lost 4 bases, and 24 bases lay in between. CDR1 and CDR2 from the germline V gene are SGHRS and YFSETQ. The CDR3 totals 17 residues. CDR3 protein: CASSPFGVQAGMYEQYF. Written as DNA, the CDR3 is TGCGCCAGCAGCCCCTTCGGGGTGCAGGCGGGCATGTACGAGCAGTACTTC.

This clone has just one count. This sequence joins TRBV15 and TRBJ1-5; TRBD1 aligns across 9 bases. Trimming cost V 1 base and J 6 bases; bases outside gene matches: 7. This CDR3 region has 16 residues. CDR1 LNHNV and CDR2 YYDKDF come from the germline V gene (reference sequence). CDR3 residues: CATSRGTGGLGQPQHF. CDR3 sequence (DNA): TGTGCCACCAGCAGAGGTACAGGGGGCTTGGGTCAGCCCCAGCATTTT.

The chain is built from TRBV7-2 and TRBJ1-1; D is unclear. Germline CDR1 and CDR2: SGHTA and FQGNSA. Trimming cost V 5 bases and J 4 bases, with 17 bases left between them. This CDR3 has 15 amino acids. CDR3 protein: CASSPDGVFGTEAFF. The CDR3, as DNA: TGTGCCAGCAGCCCCGACGGAGTGTTTGGCACTGAAGCTTTCTTT.